This T cell receptor beta chain was sequenced in a study of regulatory T cells in long-lasting Graves disease (dated by TCRdb to 2020 to 2023). For the wider study: Patients with newly diagnosed Graves' disease had been on antithyroid drugs for under 3 months. TCR sequencing covered some 13 persistent and around 20 newly diagnosed Graves' disease patients, around 33 samples in total. Peripheral blood TCR sequencing and RNA sequencing compared persistent Graves' disease patients with newly diagnosed Graves' disease patients. The study was registered as a clinical trial and conducted in China.

Findings and caveats that apply to the study as a whole: Sequencing and analysis were restricted to the TCR beta chain. The authors acknowledged the small sample size as a limitation that may reduce accuracy. Preferential use of TRBV28, TRBJ1-2 and TRBJ2-5 was observed in persistent disease, whereas TRBV20-1 and TRBJ2-1 were favored in newly diagnosed disease. A larger number of public clonotypes was shared among persistent patients (more than 2,500) than among newly diagnosed patients (approximately 930). Compared with newly diagnosed patients, patients with persistent Graves' disease had lower TCR Shannon entropy and fewer highly expanded clones, which suggests clonal expansion. Only peripheral blood was studied, because thyroid tissue, the primary lesion, was inaccessible.

According to the study, the label for this sample's time point signals: newly diagnosed GD, antithyroid drugs for less than 3 months. For both TCR sequencing and RNA sequencing, RNA was extracted from PBMCs using TRIzol. The diagnosis of Graves' disease followed American Thyroid Association guidelines. Patients were recruited from an endocrinology department in Xi'an, China. Each patient gave approximately 9.7 milliliters of peripheral blood, collected in an EDTA anticoagulant tube. Ficoll Paque Plus density gradient separation was used to isolate PBMCs, and no additional T cell sorting was done. An Agilent 2100 Bioanalyzer and agarose gel were used to check RNA quality, and a NanoDrop 2000 was used to measure RNA concentration. The receptor library was made with multiplex PCR. These reads were obtained on an Illumina HiSeq 4000. CDR3 regions were amplified by Arm-PCR with iRepertoire HTBI primers to construct TCR beta libraries. Gel purification was performed on PCR products prior to sequencing. As for the authors' bioinformatics: Gene usage analysis of CDR3 amino acid clonotypes relied on the roughly 60 TRBV and about 15 TRBJ segments identified across samples. Filtered high-quality paired reads were merged into contigs using COPE and FqMerger. BLAST was used to align contigs to the IMGT TRBV, TRBD and TRBJ reference genes, and CDR3 was defined following IMGT. Any clonotype with a frequency above 0.1% was classified as a highly expanded clone. Shannon entropy served as the measure of repertoire diversity, while the Gini coefficient captured V-J evenness. Clonotypes shared by more than one individual were considered public. TCRdb reprocessing: public reads trimmed at Q25 with fastp, clones called with MiXCR, in-frame beta chains kept. Every CDR3 protein is listed once, alongside the most common genes and DNA of its rows. TCRdb, not the original authors, processed these V and J calls. This sample lists hundreds of thousands of distinct CDR3 sequences; roughly 12% were detected once. The ten largest clonotypes hold under 10% of the sample.

This clonotype was seen repeatedly, ten times or more. It has no known antigen specificity. The input lacks base qualities; no much larger clone sits a single base away. CDR1 and CDR2, looked up from the germline V gene (reference sequence), are LNHNV and YYDKDF. Between the V and J ends, shortened by 5 bases and 10 bases respectively, the junction contains 14 bases. The cysteine opens and the phenylalanine closes a CDR3 of 13 amino acids. CDR3 DNA only is kept here, 39 bases in frame from base 1. These data also featured in a second study, about T cells in Graves' hyperthyroidism and ophthalmopathy. The second publication reports: Stable Graves' hyperthyroidism was defined as the absence of progression to ophthalmopathy over 18 months of follow-up. The hyperthyroidism patients were between 18 and 65 years old and newly diagnosed, with a disease duration of less than 2 months. The study excluded patients with uncontrolled infections, other autoimmune diseases, pregnancy or lactation. Diagnoses were based on clinical symptoms, serum thyroxine and TRAb, thyroid ultrasound and orbital computed tomography. The first round of RT-PCR for the TCR CDR3 was performed with the HTBI primer set and the Qiagen OneStep RT-PCR kit. Most expanded thyroid clonotypes (frequency above 0.001) were also detected in blood, a finding suggesting that blood repertoires may reflect thyroid immune responses. Ophthalmopathy was separated from stable hyperthyroidism by a 13 V-J signature model, with just over 85% sensitivity and about 81% specificity obtained in cross-validation and 80%/75% obtained in testing. In validation, progression to ophthalmopathy was predicted by the model with approximately 67% sensitivity and roughly 76% specificity, a median of 6.5 months before onset. A discovery cohort of about 96 patients, roughly 40 with Graves' ophthalmopathy and fewer than 65 with stable Graves' hyperthyroidism, was used to find distinguishing TCR V-J signatures. Prospective prediction of ophthalmopathy was tested in an independent validation cohort consisting of about 20 hyperthyroidism patients and over 15 patients who later progressed to ophthalmopathy. For training and testing, the 80 to 100 patients in the discovery cohort were randomly divided in a 7:3 ratio. In roughly six Graves' hyperthyroidism patients, the study also compared T-cell repertoires from thyroid tissue with T-cell repertoires from blood. Once sampling was done, hyperthyroidism patients were given methimazole at a starting dose of 30 mg daily, whereas ophthalmopathy patients were given high-dose intravenous methylprednisolone. Libraries were constructed in a second round of multiplex PCR, after which size selection and purification were performed. Sequencing of the libraries was done on an Illumina HiSeq2000 using paired-end 100 bp reads. SOAPnuke was used to process the raw data, with reads discarded if the reads contained adapters or uncalled bases, had a mean Phred below 15, or lacked an exact constant-primer or identifier match. High-quality paired reads were merged with COPE v1.2.5, and unique nucleotide sequences were defined as clonotypes. Clonotypes were aligned to IMGT TRBV, TRBD and TRBJ reference segments using MiTCR v1.1. Analysis was restricted to V-J combinations with a frequency above 0.0001, which covered just over 98% of repertoires. The TCS score was defined as F50 (clonal expansion) divided by E x V (chaos), with BLOSUM62-based TCRdist calculated between CDR3 peptides within each V-J. Welch's t-statistics and random forest reduced several hundred V-J features to some 14, which were used in a naive Bayes classifier (R e1071). No statistical method was used to set the sample size in advance, and investigators knew the group allocation. TCR Vbeta CDR3 sequencing of 120 to 150 peripheral blood samples (43 ophthalmopathy, some 75 hyperthyroidism and roughly 17 progressor patients) is reported in the paper.

In this chain, TRBV15 is recombined with TRBJ1-4; TRBD1 is perhaps the D gene, given 6 matching bases. This TCR derives from a man in his thirties or forties with Graves disease. Donor details come from another sample of the same person, matched by shared clones. Specimen: peripheral blood mononuclear cells (PBMCs), collected at new diagnosis, from a patient treated with antithyroid drugs. The bases are TGTGCCACCAGCCGGGGGGGCGACGGAAAACTGTTTTTT. It codes for CATSRGGDGKLFF.